These T cell receptor beta chains were read from a single sample in a study of T cell repertoires in cytomegalovirus infection. These TCRs' antigens remain unknown. TCRdb re-called the reads through MiXCR, storing one row per CDR3 protein. The profile covers some 920,000 distinct CDR3 sequences, with roughly 30% appearing a single time and roughly an eighth taken by the ten largest. Sequenced here: cultured CD8+ T cells from PBMCs, sampled from culture after CMV antigen stimulation. The source of these receptors is a human donor in good health (CMV status not recorded). Some clones in this sample may be carry-over from other donors' samples. Each CDR3 is given with its conserved first and last residue. Fields, in order: J gene, clone size, CDR3 length, D gene, V gene, CDR3 DNA, CDR3 protein. D genes are given only for firm matches. Clone size is shown for a subset of rows, as once, few, many or a class of expanded clone.

j_gene: TRBJ2-3
abundance: few
len: 16
d_gene: TRBD2
v_gene: TRBV10-3
CDR3nt: TGTGCCATCAGTGAGTTCAGCGGGGGGGCCACAGATACGCAGTATTTT
CDR3aa: CAISEFSGGATDTQYF

j_gene: TRBJ1-6
abundance: many
len: 18
d_gene: NA
v_gene: TRBV7-9
CDR3nt: TGTGCCAGCAGCCCAGAATCCTTTTACAGGGTCCTGAATTCACCCCTCCACTTT
CDR3aa: CASSPESFYRVLNSPLHF

j_gene: TRBJ2-1
abundance: NA
len: 14
d_gene: NA
v_gene: TRBV7-2
CDR3nt: TGTGCCAGCAGGGATTCCATATCCTACAATGAGCAGTTCTTC
CDR3aa: CASRDSISYNEQFF

j_gene: TRBJ2-7
abundance: NA
len: 12
d_gene: NA
v_gene: TRBV7-9
CDR3nt: TGTGCCACCGGGGCCACCGGGAACGAGCAGTACTTC
CDR3aa: CATGATGNEQYF

j_gene: TRBJ1-3
abundance: once
len: 14
d_gene: NA
v_gene: TRBV27
CDR3nt: TGTGCCAGCAGTTTACTGGGCCGAGGGAACACCATATATTTT
CDR3aa: CASSLLGRGNTIYF

j_gene: TRBJ2-3
abundance: many
len: 15
d_gene: TRBD1
v_gene: TRBV27
CDR3nt: TGTGCCAGCAGCCCCCGGGACAGAGATACAGATACGCAGTATTTT
CDR3aa: CASSPRDRDTDTQYF

j_gene: TRBJ2-2
abundance: NA
len: 15
d_gene: TRBD1
v_gene: TRBV20-1
CDR3nt: TGCAGTGCTAGACCCCGGGACAGGAGCACCGGGGAGCTGTTTTTT
CDR3aa: CSARPRDRSTGELFF

j_gene: TRBJ2-3
abundance: NA
len: 17
d_gene: TRBD1
v_gene: TRBV4-1
CDR3nt: TGCGCCAGCAGCCAAGAACCCTGGACAGGAGCTCCAGATACGCAGTATTTT
CDR3aa: CASSQEPWTGAPDTQYF

j_gene: TRBJ1-1
abundance: NA
len: 16
d_gene: TRBD1
v_gene: TRBV3-1
CDR3nt: TGTGCCAGCAGCCAAGAAAGGGACAGAGGATACACTGAAGCTTTCTTT
CDR3aa: CASSQERDRGYTEAFF

j_gene: TRBJ2-1
abundance: NA
len: 17
d_gene: TRBD2
v_gene: TRBV2
CDR3nt: TGTGCCAGCAGGGGTAACCAACTAGCGAAGGGATACAATGAGCAGTTCTTC
CDR3aa: CASRGNQLAKGYNEQFF

j_gene: TRBJ2-7
abundance: many
len: 14
d_gene: TRBD2
v_gene: TRBV7-2
CDR3nt: TGTGCCAGCAGCTCTAGCGGGGCCGTCTACGAGCAGTACTTC
CDR3aa: CASSSSGAVYEQYF

j_gene: TRBJ1-1
abundance: NA
len: 14
d_gene: NA
v_gene: TRBV7-6
CDR3nt: TGTGCCAGCAGCGCGGGGGGGGCTAACACTGAAGCTTTCTTT
CDR3aa: CASSAGGANTEAFF

j_gene: TRBJ1-1
abundance: few
len: 12
d_gene: NA
v_gene: TRBV12-3/TRBV12-4
CDR3nt: TGTGCCAGCACCCTGGGGACACCTGAAGCTTTCTTT
CDR3aa: CASTLGTPEAFF

j_gene: TRBJ1-1
abundance: few
len: 20
d_gene: TRBD1
v_gene: TRBV25-1
CDR3nt: TGTGCCAGCAGTGAATATGGTGGAGGGGGCTCTTCGCCGATGAACACTGAAGCTTTCTTT
CDR3aa: CASSEYGGGGSSPMNTEAFF

j_gene: TRBJ2-4
abundance: few
len: 15
d_gene: NA
v_gene: TRBV29-1
CDR3nt: TGCAGCGTTGAAGGGGGCAGGGGGGAACGGAACATTCAGTACTTC
CDR3aa: CSVEGGRGERNIQYF

j_gene: TRBJ1-1
abundance: few
len: 11
d_gene: NA
v_gene: TRBV19
CDR3nt: TGTGCCAGTAGCCCCGGGGGACCAGCTTTCTTT
CDR3aa: CASSPGGPAFF

j_gene: TRBJ2-7
abundance: many
len: 17
d_gene: NA
v_gene: TRBV6-1
CDR3nt: TGTGCCAGCAGTCAAAACTTGGGGTTCGTTCCGCCGGACGAGCAGTACTTC
CDR3aa: CASSQNLGFVPPDEQYF

j_gene: TRBJ2-7
abundance: few
len: 15
d_gene: TRBD1
v_gene: TRBV5-6
CDR3nt: TGTGCCAGCTGTAACGACAGGGAAAGCTCCTACGAGCAGTACTTC
CDR3aa: CASCNDRESSYEQYF

j_gene: TRBJ2-3
abundance: NA
len: 16
d_gene: TRBD2
v_gene: TRBV28
CDR3nt: TGTGCCAGCAGTTTACATAGCGGGGGGGCCTCAGATACGCAGTATTTT
CDR3aa: CASSLHSGGASDTQYF

j_gene: TRBJ1-2
abundance: NA
len: 14
d_gene: NA
v_gene: TRBV18
CDR3nt: TGTGCCAGCTCACCACCCGGCCTAGACGTGGGCTACACCTTC
CDR3aa: CASSPPGLDVGYTF

j_gene: TRBJ2-7
abundance: few
len: 15
d_gene: NA
v_gene: TRBV5-6
CDR3nt: TGTGCCAGCAGCATTCCCCGGACGAAGGGCTACGAGCAGTACTTC
CDR3aa: CASSIPRTKGYEQYF

j_gene: TRBJ1-5
abundance: NA
len: 13
d_gene: NA
v_gene: TRBV24-1
CDR3nt: TGTGCCACCAGTGTAGGGCGGTATCAGCCCCAGCATTTT
CDR3aa: CATSVGRYQPQHF

j_gene: TRBJ2-1
abundance: NA
len: 15
d_gene: NA
v_gene: TRBV28
CDR3nt: TGTGCCAGTGAGGAAGGGGCAGGCTCGTACAATGAGCAGTTCTTC
CDR3aa: CASEEGAGSYNEQFF

j_gene: TRBJ1-3
abundance: few
len: 11
d_gene: NA
v_gene: TRBV12-3/TRBV12-4
CDR3nt: TGTGCCACCTTCCATCTAGACACCATATATTTT
CDR3aa: CATFHLDTIYF

j_gene: TRBJ2-2
abundance: NA
len: 18
d_gene: TRBD1
v_gene: TRBV6-5
CDR3nt: TGTGCCAGCAGCCTGACAGGGGGCCTTTCTAGCGGCACCGGGGAGCTGTTTTTT
CDR3aa: CASSLTGGLSSGTGELFF

j_gene: TRBJ1-6
abundance: once
len: 15
d_gene: TRBD1
v_gene: TRBV9
CDR3nt: TGTGCCAGCAGCGGATGGGACAGGGGAAGATCACCCCTCCACTTT
CDR3aa: CASSGWDRGRSPLHF

j_gene: TRBJ1-1
abundance: few
len: 14
d_gene: NA
v_gene: TRBV7-9
CDR3nt: TGTGCCAGCAGCTATGACATCATGAACACTGAAGCTTTCTTT
CDR3aa: CASSYDIMNTEAFF

j_gene: TRBJ2-5
abundance: NA
len: 16
d_gene: NA
v_gene: TRBV5-1
CDR3nt: TGCGCCAGCAGCTTGGAATTAGTAGAGGGTTCAGAGACCCAGTACTTC
CDR3aa: CASSLELVEGSETQYF

j_gene: TRBJ2-3
abundance: NA
len: 14
d_gene: NA
v_gene: TRBV5-1
CDR3nt: TGCGCCAGCAGCAGCTTGCCGGTATCAGATACGCAGTATTTT
CDR3aa: CASSSLPVSDTQYF

j_gene: TRBJ1-1
abundance: few
len: 13
d_gene: NA
v_gene: TRBV7-3
CDR3nt: TGTGCCAGCAGGACAAGGCCGAACACTGAAGCTTTCTTT
CDR3aa: CASRTRPNTEAFF

j_gene: TRBJ1-2
abundance: few
len: 12
d_gene: NA
v_gene: TRBV12-3/TRBV12-4
CDR3nt: TGTGCCAGCACCCCTGGGGGCGGTGGCTACACCTTC
CDR3aa: CASTPGGGGYTF

j_gene: TRBJ2-1
abundance: NA
len: 16
d_gene: TRBD1
v_gene: TRBV11-2
CDR3nt: TGTGCCAGCAGCCCCCTTGGGACAGTACTTACAATGAGGGAGTTCTTC
CDR3aa: CASSPLGTVLTMREFF

j_gene: TRBJ2-2
abundance: few
len: 16
d_gene: TRBD1
v_gene: TRBV6-1
CDR3nt: TGTGCCAGTTTATGGGACAGGCTCTCGAACACCGGGGAGCTGTTTTTT
CDR3aa: CASLWDRLSNTGELFF

j_gene: TRBJ2-3
abundance: few
len: 15
d_gene: NA
v_gene: TRBV11-3
CDR3nt: TGTGCCAGCAGCCCCCACGGCGGGACCACAGATACGCAGTATTTT
CDR3aa: CASSPHGGTTDTQYF

j_gene: TRBJ1-1
abundance: NA
len: 15
d_gene: NA
v_gene: TRBV10-3
CDR3nt: TGTGCCATCAGTGAGTCGAGGGGAATGAACACTGAAGCTTTCTTT
CDR3aa: CAISESRGMNTEAFF

j_gene: TRBJ2-7
abundance: few
len: 14
d_gene: NA
v_gene: TRBV7-9
CDR3nt: TGTGCCAGCAGCTTCGTACAGGGTAGTGGCGAGCAGTACTTC
CDR3aa: CASSFVQGSGEQYF

j_gene: TRBJ2-7
abundance: few
len: 14
d_gene: NA
v_gene: TRBV4-1
CDR3nt: TGCGCCAGCAGCCAAGCTGGGAAAACCTACGAGCAGTACTTC
CDR3aa: CASSQAGKTYEQYF

j_gene: TRBJ1-1
abundance: NA
len: 14
d_gene: NA
v_gene: TRBV10-3
CDR3nt: TGTGCCATCAGAAACACAGGGCTGAACACTGAAGCTTTCTTT
CDR3aa: CAIRNTGLNTEAFF

j_gene: TRBJ2-1
abundance: NA
len: 12
d_gene: NA
v_gene: TRBV11-1
CDR3nt: TGTGCCAGCAGCCGAGGGGGGGCGGAGCAGTTCTTC
CDR3aa: CASSRGGAEQFF

j_gene: TRBJ2-2
abundance: many
len: 15
d_gene: TRBD2
v_gene: TRBV4-2
CDR3nt: TGTGCCAGCAGCCAAGGACTAGCGGACACCGGGGAGCTGTTTTTT
CDR3aa: CASSQGLADTGELFF

j_gene: TRBJ2-5
abundance: many
len: 11
d_gene: NA
v_gene: TRBV7-6
CDR3nt: TGTGCCAGCAGCTCCGGGATGACCCAGTACTTC
CDR3aa: CASSSGMTQYF

j_gene: TRBJ1-1
abundance: many
len: 12
d_gene: NA
v_gene: TRBV7-2
CDR3nt: TGTGCCACAAAAGAGGGGGGCACTGAAGCTTTCTTT
CDR3aa: CATKEGGTEAFF

j_gene: TRBJ2-2
abundance: few
len: 13
d_gene: TRBD1
v_gene: TRBV6-6
CDR3nt: TGTGCCAGCAGTTACTCGGACAGGGGGGAGCTGTTTTTT
CDR3aa: CASSYSDRGELFF

j_gene: TRBJ2-3
abundance: NA
len: 17
d_gene: NA
v_gene: TRBV7-9
CDR3nt: TGTGCCAGCAGCTCTCCCCACCGCGGGACTCCGACAGATACGCAGTATTTT
CDR3aa: CASSSPHRGTPTDTQYF

j_gene: TRBJ2-5
abundance: many
len: 15
d_gene: TRBD2
v_gene: TRBV14
CDR3nt: TGCGCCAGCAGCCAAGGGACTAGCGGGGGAGAGACCCAGTACTTC
CDR3aa: CASSQGTSGGETQYF

j_gene: TRBJ2-1
abundance: few
len: 15
d_gene: TRBD2
v_gene: TRBV12-3/TRBV12-4
CDR3nt: TGTGCCAGCAGGGGGGGGACTAGCCTATACAATGAGCAGTTCTTC
CDR3aa: CASRGGTSLYNEQFF

j_gene: TRBJ2-5
abundance: few
len: 15
d_gene: TRBD2
v_gene: TRBV12-3/TRBV12-4
CDR3nt: TGTGCCAGCACCAGGACTAGCGGGGGTGGAGAGACCCAGTACTTC
CDR3aa: CASTRTSGGGETQYF

j_gene: TRBJ2-3
abundance: few
len: 16
d_gene: NA
v_gene: TRBV7-8
CDR3nt: TGTGCCAGCAGCTTTCCCGAGACAGTAAGCACAGATACGCAGTATTTT
CDR3aa: CASSFPETVSTDTQYF

j_gene: TRBJ1-2
abundance: NA
len: 16
d_gene: TRBD1
v_gene: TRBV6-1
CDR3nt: TGTGCCAGCAGTGACCGGGGACAGGGGGCGGACTATGGCTACACCTTC
CDR3aa: CASSDRGQGADYGYTF

j_gene: TRBJ2-2
abundance: few
len: 13
d_gene: NA
v_gene: TRBV7-6
CDR3nt: TGTGCCAGCAGCTTAGCCCATAACGGGGAGCTGTTTTTT
CDR3aa: CASSLAHNGELFF